This T cell receptor (beta chain) was identified in a study of shared clonotypes between healthy human individuals. At the level of the study: Aged 18 to 49, the donors were a couple of women and three men.

CD45RO-negative CD8 cells positively selected for CCR7 made up the naive population, which excluded terminally differentiated effector memory CD45RA+ cells. Authors' analysis steps: Filtering of immunoSEQ junctional sequences could not match full-length read filtering. Sequenced by immunoSEQ multiplex PCR; TCRdb stores in-frame clones only, minus some. From that table come the V and J calls and clone size; the DNA was used to work out D and trimming. The sample records about 2 million clones, about 95% being singletons. As for this clone: What it recognizes is unknown.

CDR1 is SGHDT and CDR2 is YYEEEE in the germline V gene. With 0 bases clipped from V and 1 base from J, the junction kept 4 bases outside the gene matches. This CDR3 spans 15 amino acids. Overall study findings and caveats: Sharing across four donors was highest in naive CD4 (around 5%) and lowest in memory CD8 (around 0.4%).

This receptor was obtained from a man between 18 and 35 years old in good health. The V gene is TRBV5-6, the J gene TRBJ2-7; 7 nucleotides agree with TRBD2. Sample: naive CD8+ T cells sorted from blood. Here the CDR3 reads CASSLGAGPSYEQYF. The CDR3 DNA is TGTGCCAGCAGCTTGGGAGCGGGACCGTCCTACGAGCAGTACTTC.